This TCR beta chain was profiled in a study of human T cells and chemical hapten exposure. The CDR3 is made up of 14 amino acids. The V gene lost 5 bases and the J gene lost 5 bases, with 11 bases spanning the gap. CDR1 and CDR2 from the germline V gene are SGDLS and YYNGEE. General study points: There was alopecia in the donors, so their immune response may differ from that of healthy people.

Time point described: pre-sensitization, week 0. Specified treatment: therapeutic diphenylcyclopropenone sensitization with weekly scalp DPC. Only after blood had been drawn was each patch test applied. This clonotype was seen ten or more times. Its antigen is not identified. Within the library, unique molecular identifiers were attached to each individual cDNA molecule. Via MiXCR, TCRdb re-called the RACE reads, giving one row per CDR3 protein. The sample consists of about 93,000 distinct CDR3 sequences, 6.5% to 10% of them appearing once. V gene TRBV9 combines with J gene TRBJ1-6, with D hard to call. This TCR derives from a man aged 35 to 55 with alopecia areata. Some clones in this sample may be carry-over from other donors' samples. The sample here was whole blood, taken in connection with sensitization to the hapten diphenylcyclopropenone (DPC). The CDR3, as DNA: TGTGCCAGCAGTCCATCGGGGAATAATTCACCCCTCCACTTT. This sequence encodes CASSPSGNNSPLHF. The full variable domain, in which reference TRBV9 and TRBJ1-6 provide the parts outside the CDR3, is DSGVTQTPKHLITATGQRVTLRCSPRSGDLSVYWYQQSLDQGLQFLIQYYNGEERAKGNILERFSAQQFPDLHSELNLSSLELGDSALYFCASSPSGNNSPLHFGNGTRLTVT.